This entry lists 4 T cell receptor beta chains sequenced from one sample in a study of shared clonotypes between healthy human individuals (dated by TCRdb to the early 2020s). CD8 naive samples consisted of CD45RO-negative cells that were positively selected for CCR7, yielding a CD45RA+CCR7+ population without TemRA cells. Libraries came from the immunoSEQ multiplex PCR assay. In TCRdb, the immuneACCESS table is reduced to in-frame sequences with V and J assigned. These tables do not hold every clone; where another copy was compared, an unresolved V gene accounts for under half, and the others remain unexplained. Across this sample there are roughly 1,800,000 clones, with about 95% seen only once. The ten largest make up more than 0.9% of the sample. Sequenced sample: naive CD8+ T cells sorted from blood. The cell subset or site label of this sample denotes: CD45RA+CCR7+. All receptors come from a man between 18 and 29 years old in good health.

The V call is TRBV7-9, the J call TRBJ2-1; 8 nucleotides line up with TRBD2. Germline trimming cut 1 base from V and 2 bases from J; bases unmatched to any gene: 4. CDR1 and CDR2 from the germline V gene are SEHNR and FQNEAQ (reference sequence). The CDR3 totals 16 residues. CDR3 in DNA: TGTGCCAGCAGCTTAGGCTCGGGAGGGACCTACAATGAGCAGTTCTTC. Residues: CASSLGSGGTYNEQFF.

The gene calls are TRBV7-9 and TRBJ2-4, with TRBD2 as a possible D gene (6 bases). Germline V gene data show CDR1 as SEHNR and CDR2 as FQNEAQ (reference sequence). This CDR3 spans 13 amino acids. Trimming removed 4 bases at V and 6 bases at J, with 10 bases between. The CDR3: CASSSEEGNIQYF. The CDR3 DNA reads as TGTGCCAGCAGCTCAGAGGAGGGAAACATTCAGTACTTC.

V usage is TRBV6-5 and J usage is TRBJ1-2; TRBD1 might be the D (6 bases). CDR1 and CDR2 from the germline V gene are MNHEY and SVGAGI. The CDR3 runs to 13 residues. V lost 2 bases and J lost 3, with 7 bases in between. The CDR3 is CASSYNRDYGYTF. The CDR3 DNA reads TGTGCCAGCAGTTACAACAGGGACTATGGCTACACCTTC.

The chain recombines TRBV7-9 with TRBJ2-6; D ambiguous. Germline lookup yields CDR1 SEHNR and CDR2 FQNEAQ (reference sequence). V lost 4 bases to trimming and J lost 3 bases, with 16 bases between them. CDR3 length: 17 residues. This CDR3 reads CASSSKVGMLGANVLTF. CDR3 DNA sequence: TGTGCCAGCAGCTCTAAGGTTGGGATGCTTGGGGCCAACGTCCTGACTTTC.